Included here is one TCR beta chain sequence, with context. Trimming took off 4 bases at V and 5 bases at J, with 14 bases between the two ends. CDR1 is ENHRY, CDR2 SYGVKD, per germline. CDR3 size: 14 residues. This entry is derived from a study of blood T cell repertoires in COVID-19. Study-wide context: Specimens from acute and convalescent COVID-19 originated in the United States, Italy and Spain.

Study processing details: Amplifying reference gene primers gave estimates of nucleated cell counts. Some clones are missing from TCRdb's copy, which holds only in-frame ones; the method was immunoSEQ multiplex PCR. V, J and clone size derive from that table, while D and trimming were established from the DNA sequence. This table holds about 210,000 clones, 90% to 95% found once. Specimen: peripheral blood. The chain recombines TRBV10-3 with TRBJ1-1, with a possible D match to TRBD1 (6 bases). The TCR comes from a man aged 30 to 39 with acute or convalescent COVID-19. CDR3 DNA: TGTGCCATCAGTGGGACAGCCGGGACGACTGAAGCTTTCTTT. As protein: CAISGTAGTTEAFF.